Listed here are 16 T cell receptor beta chains from one sample, sequenced in a study of blood T cells in healthy people across ages. A second PCR, run for about 7 to 11 cycles, used a sample-barcoded 5' primer plus a J-beta primer mix. TCRdb analysed the 5' RACE reads with MiXCR anew, one entry per CDR3 protein. Of hundreds of thousands of distinct CDR3 sequences in the sample, 40% to 50% were seen once. Sequencing was done on a sample of blood. The receptors were gathered from a man aged 60-69 years in good health.

The V call is TRBV25-1, the J call TRBJ2-1, with 10 positions matching TRBD1. Trimming took 7 bases from V and 8 from J; bases not matched to a gene: 5. The CDR3 sequence is 13 residues long. Germline V CDR1 and CDR2: MGHDK, SYGVNS. Written as DNA, the CDR3 is TGTGCCAGCAATGGGGACAGGGGCTATGAGCAGTTCTTC. Translated: CASNGDRGYEQFF. The whole variable domain, filled in from reference TRBV25-1 and TRBJ2-1, reads EADIYQTPRYLVIGTGKKITLECSQTMGHDKMYWYQQDPGMELHLIHYSYGVNSTEKGDLSSESTVSRIRTEHFPLTLESARPSHTSQYLCASNGDRGYEQFFGPGTRLTVL.

This clonotype was picked up many times. CDR3 sequence reads: CSARAMGETQYF. The CDR3 nucleotides are TGCAGTGCTAGGGCAATGGGAGAGACCCAGTACTTC. The V call is TRBV20-1, the J call TRBJ2-5, with D unclear. CDR3 size: 12 residues. Germline CDR1 reads DFQATT; CDR2 reads SNEGSKA (reference sequence). The V end was cut by 3 bases, the J end by 4 bases, with 9 bases between.

The gene calls are TRBV5-1 and TRBJ1-1; D remains unclear. Germline lookup yields CDR1 SGHRS and CDR2 YFSETQ. The V gene lost 3 bases and the J gene lost 1 base, with 10 bases spanning the gap. This CDR3 is 14 amino acids long. The CDR3 here is CASSSSTENTEAFF. The CDR3 DNA is TGCGCCAGCAGCTCCTCGACGGAGAACACTGAAGCTTTCTTT.

The chain is built from TRBV20-1 and TRBJ1-5; maybe TRBD1 (6 bases). CDR1 and CDR2 from the germline V gene are DFQATT and SNEGSKA (reference sequence). The CDR3 is 15 amino acids. V shed 4 bases and J shed 0 bases, with 13 bases lying between them. The CDR3 sequence: CSAKDSQYSNQPQHF. CDR3 coding DNA: TGCAGTGCTAAGGACAGCCAATATAGCAATCAGCCCCAGCATTTT.

The chain joins TRBV24-1 to TRBJ1-2; D not certain. There are 14 residues in the CDR3. The germline V gene encodes CDR1 KGHDR and CDR2 SFDVKD. V lost 4 bases and J 4 bases, leaving 12 bases between the germline ends. The DNA of the CDR3 is TGTGCCACCAGTGACCCGGACGGATTCTATGGCTACACCTTC. It is translated as CATSDPDGFYGYTF.

This sequence joins TRBV20-1 and TRBJ1-1; tentative D call: TRBD1 (5 bases). This CDR3 is 15 amino acids long. Per germline, CDR1 DFQATT and CDR2 SNEGSKA (reference sequence). V shed 0 bases and J shed 3 bases, with 14 bases lying between them. The CDR3 region has the DNA TGCAGTGCTAGAGATGGGGGTTCGCGGGACACTGAAGCTTTCTTT. Translating it yields CSARDGGSRDTEAFF.

This clonotype is a singleton in its sample. The chain joins TRBV11-2 to TRBJ2-1; D perhaps matches TRBD1 (5 bases). In germline, CDR1 is SGHAT, CDR2 FQNNGV. The CDR3 has 12 amino acids. The V end lost 5 bases, the J end lost 8 bases, and 10 bases lay between the germline ends. CDR3 sequence (DNA): TGTGCCAGCAGCACAAGGGGTGATGAGCAGTTCTTC. This sequence encodes CASSTRGDEQFF.

The chain links TRBV3-1 to TRBJ2-1; 9 bases map to TRBD1. The J call is in doubt because the DNA end fits TRBJ2-7 better. The V gene's germline CDR1 is LGHDT and CDR2 YNNKEL (reference sequence). CDR3 size: 13 residues. The CDR3 nucleotides are TGTGCCAGCAGCCAACAGACAGGGGGCGAGCAGTACTTC. Its translation is CASSQQTGGEQYF.

V gene TRBV5-1 combines with J gene TRBJ2-5; D perhaps matches TRBD2 (5 bases). Germline assignment: CDR1 SGHRS and CDR2 YFSETQ. CDR3 length: 13 residues. V was shortened by 0 bases and J by 6 bases, with 9 bases between the two germline ends. CDR3 coding DNA: TGCGCCAGCAGCTTGGAAGGGAGACAGACCCAGTACTTC. Encoded protein: CASSLEGRQTQYF.

The rearrangement links TRBV7-2 to TRBJ2-1; 8 nucleotides agree with TRBD2. With 1 base clipped from V and 13 bases from J, the junction kept 21 bases outside the gene matches. Germline V CDR1 and CDR2: SGHTA, FQGNSA. This CDR3 has 18 amino acids. CDR3 bases: TGTGCCAGCAGCTTAGTAGCGGGGTATCCCCCGCTGTGGGAGACCCAGTTCTTC. Translation: CASSLVAGYPPLWETQFF. The full variable domain, in which reference TRBV7-2 and TRBJ2-1 provide the parts outside the CDR3, is GAGVSQSPSNKVTEKGKDVELRCDPISGHTALYWYRQSLGQGLEFLIYFQGNSAPDKSGLPSDRFSAERTGGSVSTLTIQRTQQEDSAVYLCASSLVAGYPPLWETQFFGPGTRLTVL.

V gene TRBV6-5 combines with J gene TRBJ2-1; 11 nucleotides align to TRBD2. V lost 2 bases, J lost 6 bases, and 3 bases stayed unmatched. The CDR3 has 15 amino acids. Germline loops: CDR1 MNHEY, CDR2 SVGAGI. The CDR3 sequence: CASSYGSGGANEQFF. As DNA, the CDR3 is TGTGCCAGCAGTTACGGTAGCGGGGGGGCCAATGAGCAGTTCTTC.

The chain couples TRBV12-3 or TRBV12-4 to TRBJ1-2; 9 nucleotides agree with TRBD1. The CDR3 runs to 17 residues. V lost 2 bases to trimming and J lost 7 bases; unmatched junction nucleotides: 14. The CDR3 nucleotides read TGTGCCAGCAGTTTACAATTTTGGACAGGGGAGTTAAGTGGCTACACCTTC. It specifies CASSLQFWTGELSGYTF.

The chain uses TRBV6-5 and TRBJ2-1; 9 bases align to TRBD2. Germline V gives CDR1 MNHEY, CDR2 SVGAGI. This CDR3 has 18 residues. J gave up 5 bases and V 0 bases, and 11 bases lay outside the gene matches. The CDR3 DNA sequence: TGTGCCAGCAGTTACTCGAACATGGCTAGCGGGGTAAACAATGAGCAGTTCTTC. This gives the protein CASSYSNMASGVNNEQFF.

The rearrangement joins TRBV15 to TRBJ2-3, with D hard to call. The CDR3 totals 17 residues. Germline-derived CDR1 and CDR2 are LNHNV and YYDKDF (reference sequence). The V and J ends lost 2 bases and 0 bases respectively, with 15 bases between them. CDR3 nucleotides: TGTGCCACCAGCAGAATATACAGTACGTCGAGCACAGATACGCAGTATTTT. Protein product: CATSRIYSTSSTDTQYF.

This clonotype was found a few times. CDR3 in amino acids: CASSLGAIGTQYF. The CDR3 bases are TGTGCCAGCAGTTTGGGAGCTATAGGGACCCAGTACTTC. The chain uses TRBV12-3 or TRBV12-4 and TRBJ2-5, with a possible D match to TRBD2 (5 bases). The CDR3 has 13 residues. V was trimmed by 3 bases and J by 7 bases, leaving 12 bases between them.

The chain recombines TRBV4-2 with TRBJ2-1; D remains unclear. V lost 0 bases to trimming and J lost 9 bases, with 9 bases between them. The CDR3 extends over 13 amino acids. CDR1 is LGHNA and CDR2 is YNFKEQ in the germline V gene. The chain's CDR3 is CASSQDPMIEQFF. In DNA form, the CDR3 reads TGTGCCAGCAGCCAAGATCCGATGATTGAGCAGTTCTTC.